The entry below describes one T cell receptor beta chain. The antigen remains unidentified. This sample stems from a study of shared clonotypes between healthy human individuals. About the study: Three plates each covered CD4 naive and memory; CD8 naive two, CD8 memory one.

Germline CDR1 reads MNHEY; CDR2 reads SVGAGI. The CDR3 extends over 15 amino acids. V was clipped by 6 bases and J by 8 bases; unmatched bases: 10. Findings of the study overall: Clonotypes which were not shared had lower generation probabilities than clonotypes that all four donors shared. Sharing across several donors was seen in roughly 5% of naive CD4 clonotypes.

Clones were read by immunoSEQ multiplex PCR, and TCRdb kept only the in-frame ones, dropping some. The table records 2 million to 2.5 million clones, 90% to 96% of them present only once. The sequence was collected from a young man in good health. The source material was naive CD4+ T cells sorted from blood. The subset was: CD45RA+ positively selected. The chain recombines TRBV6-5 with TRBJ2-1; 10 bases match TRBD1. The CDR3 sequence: CASRVGQGRTDEQFF. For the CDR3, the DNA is TGTGCCAGCAGGGTGGGACAGGGGCGCACCGATGAGCAGTTCTTC.